The 2 T cell receptor beta chains below were found in one sample sequenced in a study of T cells in localized non-small cell lung cancer. Here immunoSEQ multiplex PCR was the method, and the copy in TCRdb shows in-frame clones only, minus some. Among fewer than 95,000 clones listed, roughly 88% were seen once. The starting material was PBMCs, obtained before any cancer treatment. The source is a woman aged 35-75 years with stage II squamous cell lung carcinoma.

The chain links TRBV6-5 to TRBJ2-5; 9 positions agree with TRBD1. From germline, CDR1 is MNHEY and CDR2 SVGAGI. V shed 4 bases and J 10 bases; nucleotides not matched to a gene: 4. This CDR3 contains 12 residues. Here the CDR3 DNA reads TGTGCCAGCAGTTCCGGGACAGGGTACCAGTACTTC. Translation: CASSSGTGYQYF.

The chain is built from TRBV7-8 and TRBJ2-2, with D unclear. CDR3 length: 14 residues. CDR1 is SGHVS, CDR2 FQNEAQ, per germline. V was shortened by 3 bases and J by 1 base, with 6 bases between the two germline ends. The CDR3 loop reads CASSLVMNTGELFF. CDR3 sequence (DNA): TGTGCCAGCAGCTTGGTCATGAACACCGGGGAGCTGTTTTTT.